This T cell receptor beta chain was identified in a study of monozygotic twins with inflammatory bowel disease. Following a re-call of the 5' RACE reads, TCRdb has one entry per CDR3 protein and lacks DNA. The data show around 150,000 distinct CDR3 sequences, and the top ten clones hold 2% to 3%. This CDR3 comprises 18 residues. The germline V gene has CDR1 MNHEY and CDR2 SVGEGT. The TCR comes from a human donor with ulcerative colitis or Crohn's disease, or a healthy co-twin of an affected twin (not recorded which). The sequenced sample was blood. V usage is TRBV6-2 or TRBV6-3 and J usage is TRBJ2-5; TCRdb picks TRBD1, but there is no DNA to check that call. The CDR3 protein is CASSYSTPDRGNQETQYF.